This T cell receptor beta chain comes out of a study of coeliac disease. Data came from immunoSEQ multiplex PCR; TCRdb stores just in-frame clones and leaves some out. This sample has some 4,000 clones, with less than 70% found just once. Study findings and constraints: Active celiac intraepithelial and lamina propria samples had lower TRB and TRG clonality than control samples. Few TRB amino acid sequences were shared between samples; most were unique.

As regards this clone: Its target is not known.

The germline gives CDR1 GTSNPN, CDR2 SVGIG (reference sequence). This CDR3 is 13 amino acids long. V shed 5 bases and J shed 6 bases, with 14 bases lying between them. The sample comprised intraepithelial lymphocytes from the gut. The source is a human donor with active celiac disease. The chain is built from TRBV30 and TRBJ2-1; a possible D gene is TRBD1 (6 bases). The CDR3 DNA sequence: TGTGCCTGGCTACAGGGCTGGGGCAATGAGCAGTTCTTC. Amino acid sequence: CAWLQGWGNEQFF.